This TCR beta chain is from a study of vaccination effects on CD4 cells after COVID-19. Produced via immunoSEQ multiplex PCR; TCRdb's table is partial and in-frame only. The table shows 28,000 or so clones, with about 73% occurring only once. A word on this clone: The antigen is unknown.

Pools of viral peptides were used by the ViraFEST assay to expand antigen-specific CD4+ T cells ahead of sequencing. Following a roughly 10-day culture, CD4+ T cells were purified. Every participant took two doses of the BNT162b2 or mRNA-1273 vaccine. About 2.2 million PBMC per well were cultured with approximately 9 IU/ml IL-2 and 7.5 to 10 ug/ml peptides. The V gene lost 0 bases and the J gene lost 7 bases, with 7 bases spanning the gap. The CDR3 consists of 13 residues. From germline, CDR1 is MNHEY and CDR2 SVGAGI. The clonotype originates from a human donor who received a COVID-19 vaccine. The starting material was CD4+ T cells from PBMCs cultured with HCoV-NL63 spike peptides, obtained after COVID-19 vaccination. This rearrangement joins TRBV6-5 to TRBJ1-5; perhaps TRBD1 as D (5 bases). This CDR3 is CASSYSRGQPQHF. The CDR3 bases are TGTGCCAGCAGTTACTCGAGGGGACAGCCCCAGCATTTT.